The present entry profiles one TCR beta chain with its context. The germline V and J ends were trimmed by 7 bases and 1 base, with 10 bases remaining between them. The CDR3 is 13 amino acids. Germline V lookup: CDR1 WNHNN, CDR2 SYGVQD (reference sequence). The donor population consisted of healthy HIV-negative adults with no recent acute infections or vaccinations. The data are from a study of shared clonotypes between healthy human individuals. As for the study in general: Donors were two women and a few men aged 18 to 49.

Profiled with immunoSEQ multiplex PCR; TCRdb holds only in-frame clones, not every one. The sample shows 950,000 to 1,100,000 clones, 75% of them seen only once. Sample: memory CD4+ T cells sorted from blood. As for subset: CD45RA-negative fraction. The genes are TRBV10-1 and TRBJ1-1; D remains unclear. This receptor was taken from a man in his late teens or twenties in good health. CDR3 protein: CASKGLGNTEAFF. The CDR3 DNA reads as TGCGCCAGCAAGGGCCTCGGGAACACTGAAGCTTTCTTT.